This TCR beta chain appears in the sequencing data of a study of blood T cell repertoires in COVID-19. Study-wide background: COVID-19 samples collected from the United States, Italy and Spain covered acute and convalescent phases. Sample material is recorded as cDNA or gDNA derived from T cells, B-cell-depleted T cells, or PBMCs.

This CDR3 is 14 amino acids long. J was trimmed by 1 base and V by 2 bases; bases with no gene match: 0. Per germline, CDR1 SGHAT and CDR2 FQNNGV. Sequencing was performed with immunoSEQ multiplex PCR; in TCRdb, only in-frame clones are kept and a portion is missing. The table has about 220,000 clones, 75% to 85% seen once. Sequencing was carried out using peripheral blood. The rearrangement joins TRBV11-2 to TRBJ2-3; 7 bases fit TRBD1. This receptor was identified in a man in his fifties with active or convalescent COVID-19. CDR3 loop: CASSLTGGTDTQYF. The CDR3 nucleotides are TGTGCCAGCAGCTTAACAGGGGGCACAGATACGCAGTATTTT. Variable domain in full (rest from reference TRBV11-2 and TRBJ2-3): EAGVAQSPRYKIIEKRQSVAFWCNPISGHATLYWYQQILGQGPKLLIQFQNNGVVDDSQLPKDRFSAERLKGVDSTLKIQPAKLEDSAVYLCASSLTGGTDTQYFGPGTRLTVL.